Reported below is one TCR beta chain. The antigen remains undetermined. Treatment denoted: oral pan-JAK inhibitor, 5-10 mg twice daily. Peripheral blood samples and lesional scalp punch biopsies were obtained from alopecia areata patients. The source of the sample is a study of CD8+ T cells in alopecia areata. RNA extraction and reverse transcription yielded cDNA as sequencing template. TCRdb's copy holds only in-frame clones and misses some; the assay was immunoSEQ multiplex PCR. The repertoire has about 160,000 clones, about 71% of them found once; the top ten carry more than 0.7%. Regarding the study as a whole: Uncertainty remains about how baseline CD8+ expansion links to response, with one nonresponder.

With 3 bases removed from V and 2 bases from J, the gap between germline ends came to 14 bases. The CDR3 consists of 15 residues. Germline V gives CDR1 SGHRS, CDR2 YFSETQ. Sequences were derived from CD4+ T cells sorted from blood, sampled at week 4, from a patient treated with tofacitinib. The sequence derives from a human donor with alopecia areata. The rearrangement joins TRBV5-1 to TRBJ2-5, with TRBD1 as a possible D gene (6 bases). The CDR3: CASSSIQGKQETQYF. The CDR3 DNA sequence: TGCGCCAGCAGCTCGATACAGGGAAAGCAAGAGACCCAGTACTTC.